This passage covers 27 T cell receptor beta chains from one sample sequenced in a study of CD8+CD57+ T cells in acquired aplastic anemia (dated by TCRdb to the late 2010s). Sequencing relied on an Illumina HiSeq 2000. Genomic DNA was used as template for profiling of TCR beta VDJ combinations and CDR3 sequences. TCRdb reworked the public reads: Q25 trimming with fastp, MiXCR clone assembly, productive beta chains retained. Every CDR3 protein is listed once, alongside the most common genes and DNA of its rows. Across this sample there are over 250,000 distinct CDR3 sequences, with under 60% seen only once. 1.3% of the sample goes to the ten largest clones. Flow cytometry had shown CD8+CD57+ cell expansion in the patients selected for sequencing. The specimen sequenced was sorted CD4+, CD8+, or CD8+CD57+ T cells (not recorded which) from PBMCs. These receptors originate from a human donor with aplastic anemia.

Ten or more counts support this clonotype. The DNA of the CDR3 is TGCAGCGTTAGAGACTCTGGAAACACCATATATTTT. Protein sequence: CSVRDSGNTIYF. V and J are TRBV29-1 and TRBJ1-3; D unresolved. CDR1 is SQVTM, CDR2 ANQGSEA, per germline. The CDR3 covers 12 residues. V dropped 5 bases and J dropped 0 bases, with 5 bases sitting between them.

This clonotype was observed many times. This chain links TRBV7-8 with TRBJ2-6; unclear D gene. Germline CDR1 is SGHVS and CDR2 is FQNEAQ. Trimming took off 1 base at V and 5 bases at J, with 9 bases between the two ends. CDR3 length equals 15 residues. For the CDR3, the DNA is TGTGCCAGCAGCTTAGTCCCGACCCGGGCCAACGTCCTGACTTTC. Its protein is CASSLVPTRANVLTF.

This chain joins TRBV10-3 and TRBJ2-1; possibly TRBD1 for D (6 bases). This CDR3 has 14 amino acids. Germline CDR1 is ENHRY and CDR2 is SYGVKD. V lost 6 bases and J lost 5, with 14 bases in between. The CDR3 DNA sequence: TGTGCCATCAGCCCGACAGGTCTGGACAATGAGCAGTTCTTC. Translating gives CAISPTGLDNEQFF.

This clonotype was seen only a few times. The chain links TRBV15 to TRBJ1-1; D not certain. CDR1 is LNHNV and CDR2 is YYDKDF in the germline V gene (reference sequence). Deletions cut 1 base from V and 4 bases from J, with 10 bases between. This CDR3 contains 14 residues. CDR3 region: CATSRGQVGTEAFF. In nucleotides, the CDR3 is TGTGCCACCAGCAGAGGGCAGGTTGGCACTGAAGCTTTCTTT.

This clonotype was recorded at least ten times. The genes are TRBV27 and TRBJ2-7, with 8 bases aligning to TRBD2. V trimming: 5 bases; J trimming: 1 base; junction bases outside the gene matches: 7. There are 15 residues in the CDR3. Germline V gene data show CDR1 as MNHEY and CDR2 as SMNVEV (reference sequence). The CDR3 DNA reads TGTGCCAGCAGTCCCGGGACTAGTAGTTCCTACGAGCAGTACTTC. Its protein is CASSPGTSSSYEQYF.

The chain links TRBV12-3 or TRBV12-4 to TRBJ1-1, with D possibly being TRBD1 (6 bases). Trimming took 7 bases from V and 5 from J, leaving 14 bases between them. CDR3 size: 13 residues. DNA of the CDR3: TGTGCCAGCAACAAACAGGGTAGGACTGAAGCTTTCTTT. As protein: CASNKQGRTEAFF.

The chain couples TRBV7-3 to TRBJ1-2; D not resolved. The CDR3 covers 15 residues. V was cut by 5 bases and J by 1 base, with 14 bases left in between. CDR1 and CDR2 from the germline V gene are SGHTA and FQGTGA. The CDR3 is CASSPTPGGNYGYTF. The CDR3 DNA follows: TGTGCCAGCAGCCCCACGCCAGGCGGTAACTATGGCTACACCTTC.

V and J are TRBV5-1 and TRBJ1-5, with D uncertain. This CDR3 is 14 amino acids long. CDR1 is SGHRS, CDR2 YFSETQ, per germline. Between the trimmed V and J ends, which lost 0 bases and 2 bases, there was a span of 6 bases. Here the CDR3 reads CASSLEGGNQPQHF. The CDR3 region has the DNA TGCGCCAGCAGCTTGGAAGGCGGCAATCAGCCCCAGCATTTT.

On this clonotype: The junction departs from the called germline gene at one end, perhaps through a read error. The chain recombines TRBV2 with TRBJ2-7, with a tentative D call TRBD2 (6 bases). Germline V gene lookup returns CDR1 SNHLY and CDR2 FYNNEI. The CDR3 length is 15 residues. CDR3 in DNA: TGTGCCACCAGTGACGGGGCGGGGAGCTCCTACGAGCAGTACTTC. This sequence encodes CATSDGAGSSYEQYF.

This sequence joins TRBV19 and TRBJ2-2; D remains unclear. V lost 2 bases, J lost 8 bases, and 12 bases lay in between. This CDR3 region has 14 residues. Per germline, CDR1 LNHDA and CDR2 SQIVND (reference sequence). CDR3 sequence reads: CASSIYSYAGELFF. The CDR3 DNA reads as TGTGCCAGTAGTATATACAGTTACGCAGGGGAGCTGTTTTTT.

This clonotype was seen repeatedly, ten times or more. V and J are TRBV5-6 and TRBJ2-5; D not resolved. CDR1 SGHDT and CDR2 YYEEEE come from the germline V gene. Trimming took 0 bases from V and 1 from J, leaving 13 bases between them. This CDR3 has 16 residues. The CDR3 DNA follows: TGTGCCAGCAGCTTGGTGGGCCCTACCTTCCAAGAGACCCAGTACTTC. Protein: CASSLVGPTFQETQYF.

This clonotype was seen once. The chain is built from TRBV7-9 and TRBJ2-5; TRBD2 matches at 8 bases. The CDR3 runs 17 residues. V lost 5 bases to trimming and J lost 5 bases; unmatched junction nucleotides: 16. Germline values: CDR1 SEHNR, CDR2 FQNEAQ (reference sequence). The CDR3 sequence: CASSEMSGSTIGETQYF. CDR3 DNA sequence: TGTGCCAGCAGCGAGATGAGCGGGAGCACGATCGGGGAGACCCAGTACTTC.

This clonotype was observed a few times. V usage is TRBV24-1 and J usage is TRBJ2-1; D is perhaps TRBD1 or TRBD2 (5 bases each). The germline V and J ends were trimmed by 3 bases and 5 bases, with 10 bases remaining between them. CDR1 is KGHDR and CDR2 is SFDVKD in the germline V gene. The CDR3 totals 14 residues. The CDR3 DNA follows: TGTGCCACCAGTGATAGGGACGGAGACAATGAGCAGTTCTTC. It specifies CATSDRDGDNEQFF.

V is TRBV7-9 and J is TRBJ2-2; tentatively, D is TRBD1 (6 bases). The V gene lost 6 bases and the J gene lost 10 bases, with 18 bases spanning the gap. CDR3 length equals 14 residues. In germline, CDR1 is SEHNR, CDR2 FQNEAQ (reference sequence). CDR3 nucleotides: TGTGCCAGCAGGCCTCGAGCCTGGACAGAGGAGCTGTTTTTT. It translates to CASRPRAWTEELFF.

Only one count was recorded for this clonotype. A much larger clone sits a single nucleotide away, making a read error possible. This chain uses TRBV3-1 with TRBJ1-4, with D unresolved. CDR1 is LGHDT, CDR2 YNNKEL, per germline (reference sequence). This CDR3 has 17 amino acids. Trimming removed 4 bases from V and 12 bases from J, with 27 bases in between. CDR3 coding DNA: TGTGCCAGCAGCCCAAAGAAGACGGCTCCACTAATGAACCAACTGTTTTTT. This encodes CASSPKKTAPLMNQLFF. Combining the CDR3 with reference TRBV3-1 and TRBJ1-4 gives the whole variable domain DTAVSQTPKYLVTQMGNDKSIKCEQNLGHDTMYWYKQDSKKFLKIMFSYNNKELIINETVPNRFSPKSPDKAHLNLHINSLELGDSAVYFCASSPKKTAPLMNQLFFGSGTQLSVL.

In its sample, this clonotype was seen a few times. The V and J genes are TRBV3-1 and TRBJ1-5; D unclear. The germline V gene has CDR1 LGHDT and CDR2 YNNKEL (reference sequence). V dropped 2 bases and J dropped 0 bases, with 8 bases sitting between them. The CDR3 runs to 15 residues. The CDR3 DNA is TGTGCCAGCAGCCAAAATCAGGATAGCAATCAGCCCCAGCATTTT. Protein product: CASSQNQDSNQPQHF.

V and J are TRBV7-9 and TRBJ1-4; no firm D call. Germline values: CDR1 SEHNR, CDR2 FQNEAQ (reference sequence). CDR3 length equals 13 residues. V lost 9 bases and J lost 2, with 10 bases in between. For the CDR3, the DNA is TGTGCCAGTATACCTCGTACTAATGAAAAACTGTTTTTT. It yields the protein CASIPRTNEKLFF.

The rearrangement joins TRBV5-1 to TRBJ2-5; 7 bases are shared with TRBD1. The CDR3 is 14 residues long. Germline V CDR1 and CDR2: SGHRS, YFSETQ. The V segment lost 2 bases and the J segment 9 bases; nucleotides outside the gene matches: 10. The CDR3 DNA reads TGCGCCAGCAGCTTAACAGGGGCTTCGAGCCCCCAGTACTTC. This translates into CASSLTGASSPQYF.

This clonotype was seen many times. J is TRBJ1-4 and V is TRBV19; a possible D gene is TRBD1 (5 bases). CDR1 is LNHDA and CDR2 is SQIVND in the germline V gene (reference sequence). V lost 5 bases, J lost 0 bases, and 10 bases lay in between. CDR3 length: 15 residues. Here the CDR3 reads CASSADTATNEKLFF. CDR3 nucleotides: TGTGCCAGTAGTGCGGACACCGCAACTAATGAAAAACTGTTTTTT.

V usage is TRBV19 and J usage is TRBJ2-3, with 12 bases matching TRBD2. Germline CDR1 is LNHDA and CDR2 is SQIVND (reference sequence). Unmatched junction bases numbered 7, after V lost 7 bases and J lost 8 bases. This CDR3 has 14 residues. CDR3 protein: CASMLAGGQGTQYF. The CDR3 nucleotides read TGTGCCAGTATGCTAGCGGGGGGGCAAGGTACGCAGTATTTT.

In nucleotides, the CDR3 is TGTGCCAGCAGCTTTTCCGGGAGCCACGAGCAGTACTTC. Translation: CASSFSGSHEQYF. V and J are TRBV7-8 and TRBJ2-7, with D possibly TRBD2 on 6 matching bases. In germline, CDR1 is SGHVS, CDR2 FQNEAQ. The CDR3 has 13 amino acids. V gave up 3 bases and J gave up 5 bases, with 11 bases separating them.

This clonotype was counted many times. The chain joins TRBV18 to TRBJ2-7; D gene ambiguous. The CDR3 has 12 amino acids. The V gene's germline CDR1 is KGHSH and CDR2 LQKENI. V lost 6 bases and J lost 1, with 7 bases in between. This CDR3 reads CASSNPSYEQYF. The CDR3 DNA reads as TGTGCCAGCTCGAATCCGTCCTACGAGCAGTACTTC.

This clonotype showed up just a few times. The chain recombines TRBV5-6 with TRBJ1-6; no firm D call. The CDR3 loop spans 14 amino acids. Trimming cost V 5 bases and J 5 bases, with 11 bases left between them. Germline V gene data show CDR1 as SGHDT and CDR2 as YYEEEE. Written as DNA, the CDR3 is TGTGCCAGCAGGAATCGGGTCAATAATTCACCCCTCCACTTT. Translation gives CASRNRVNNSPLHF.

The gene calls are TRBV2 and TRBJ1-5; D unclear. Trimming cost V 7 bases and J 7 bases, with 17 bases left between them. CDR1 is SNHLY and CDR2 is FYNNEI in the germline V gene. The CDR3 consists of 14 residues. For the CDR3, the DNA is TGTGCCAGCAACCCCGACGGGGAGAGCCAGCCCCAGCATTTT. Protein product: CASNPDGESQPQHF.

The chain employs TRBV20-1 and TRBJ2-1, with D possibly matching TRBD2 (6 bases). The CDR3 is 11 amino acids. Looked up from germline, CDR1 is DFQATT and CDR2 is SNEGSKA (reference sequence). V shed 6 bases and J shed 4 bases, with 7 bases lying between them. CDR3 in amino acids: CSAGLYNEQFF. The DNA of the CDR3 is TGCAGTGCGGGACTTTACAATGAGCAGTTCTTC.

The chain couples TRBV18 to TRBJ1-1; the match to TRBD1 covers 7 bases. The CDR3 is 17 residues long. The V and J ends lost 5 bases and 5 bases, in that order; junction bases with no gene match: 17. Germline CDR1 is KGHSH and CDR2 is LQKENI. As DNA, the CDR3 is TGTGCCAGCTCAGAGCCGGGACAGAGGCTTCTGCGGACTGAAGCTTTCTTT. Translated: CASSEPGQRLLRTEAFF.

This clonotype was seen ten or more times. The V and J genes are TRBV9 and TRBJ2-2; D is uncertain. CDR1 is SGDLS and CDR2 is YYNGEE in the germline V gene. The CDR3 is made up of 11 amino acids. V was cut by 7 bases and J by 6 bases, with 7 bases left in between. CDR3 protein: CASERSGELFF. The CDR3, as DNA: TGTGCCAGCGAACGGTCCGGGGAGCTGTTTTTT.